This TCR beta chain was identified during a study of T cells in Graves' hyperthyroidism and ophthalmopathy. Study context: At initial diagnosis, before any treatment had begun, peripheral blood was obtained. Points from the study as a whole: The blood repertoire included most of the expanded thyroid clonotypes above 0.001. Through a model of 13 V-J features, ophthalmopathy was separated from stable hyperthyroidism.

Disease lasting under 3 months, a NOSPECS grade of at least 4, and a Clinical Activity Score of at least 3 were features of the ophthalmopathy patients. Researchers amplified the TCR beta CDR3 regions from RNA transcripts. When the TCR CDR3 underwent first-round RT-PCR, the HTBI primer set was used. TCRdb fed the multiplex PCR reads into MiXCR, producing one record per CDR3 protein. The data hold about 410,000 distinct CDR3 sequences, with approximately 15% observed a single time. In its sample, this clonotype was seen a few times. Antigen specificity is unknown. This CDR3 spans 16 amino acids. Germline loops: CDR1 WSHSY, CDR2 SAAADI. V was clipped by 5 bases and J by 7 bases, with 23 bases between them.

The sequencing input was blood. The sequence was collected from a man between 18 and 35 years old with Graves' ophthalmopathy. This rearrangement joins TRBV10-2 to TRBJ1-2; D unresolved. The CDR3 here is CASSRAQAAARGGYTF. DNA for the CDR3: TGCGCCAGCAGTCGGGCGCAGGCCGCGGCTCGAGGTGGCTACACCTTC.